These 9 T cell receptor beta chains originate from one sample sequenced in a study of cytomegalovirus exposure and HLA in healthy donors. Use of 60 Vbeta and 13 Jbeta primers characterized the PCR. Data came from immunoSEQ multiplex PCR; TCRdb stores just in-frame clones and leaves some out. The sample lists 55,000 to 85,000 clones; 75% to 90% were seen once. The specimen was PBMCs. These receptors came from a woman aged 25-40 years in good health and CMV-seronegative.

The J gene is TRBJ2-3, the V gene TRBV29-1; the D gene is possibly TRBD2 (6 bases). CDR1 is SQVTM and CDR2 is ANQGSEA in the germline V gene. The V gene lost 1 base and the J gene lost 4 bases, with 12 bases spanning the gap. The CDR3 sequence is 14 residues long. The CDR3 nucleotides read TGCAGCGTTGAAGCGGAGGGCCACGCAGATACGCAGTATTTT. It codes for CSVEAEGHADTQYF.

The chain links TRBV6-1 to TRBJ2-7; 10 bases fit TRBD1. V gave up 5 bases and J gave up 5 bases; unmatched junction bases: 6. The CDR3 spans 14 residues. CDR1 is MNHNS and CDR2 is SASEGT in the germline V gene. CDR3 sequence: CASSRTGGSHEQYF. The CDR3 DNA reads TGTGCCAGCAGTCGGACAGGGGGGTCCCACGAGCAGTACTTC.

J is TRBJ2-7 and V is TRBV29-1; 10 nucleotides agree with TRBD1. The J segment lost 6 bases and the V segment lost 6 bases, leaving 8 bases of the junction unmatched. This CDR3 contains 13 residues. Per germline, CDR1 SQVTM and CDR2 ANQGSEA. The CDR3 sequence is CSVGGTGVSEQYF. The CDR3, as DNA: TGCAGCGTAGGGGGGACAGGGGTTTCCGAGCAGTACTTC.

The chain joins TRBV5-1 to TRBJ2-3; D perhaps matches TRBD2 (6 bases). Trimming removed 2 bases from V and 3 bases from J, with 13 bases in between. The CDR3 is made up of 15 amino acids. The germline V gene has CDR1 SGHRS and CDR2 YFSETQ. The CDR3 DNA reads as TGCGCCAGCAGCTTAGCGGACTATCTAACAGATACGCAGTATTTT. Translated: CASSLADYLTDTQYF.

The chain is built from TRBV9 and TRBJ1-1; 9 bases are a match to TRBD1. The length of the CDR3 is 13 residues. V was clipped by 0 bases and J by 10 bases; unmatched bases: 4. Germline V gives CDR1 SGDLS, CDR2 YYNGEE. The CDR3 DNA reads TGTGCCAGCAGCGTAGGGACAGGGGTTCGAGCTTTCTTT. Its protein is CASSVGTGVRAFF. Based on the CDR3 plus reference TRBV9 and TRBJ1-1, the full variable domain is DSGVTQTPKHLITATGQRVTLRCSPRSGDLSVYWYQQSLDQGLQFLIQYYNGEERAKGNILERFSAQQFPDLHSELNLSSLELGDSALYFCASSVGTGVRAFFGQGTRLTVV.

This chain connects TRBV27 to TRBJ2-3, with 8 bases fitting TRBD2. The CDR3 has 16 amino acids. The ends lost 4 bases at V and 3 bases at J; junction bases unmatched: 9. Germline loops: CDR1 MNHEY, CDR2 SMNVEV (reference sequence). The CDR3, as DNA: TGTGCCAGCAGTTCATTAGCGGGACGGGGTACAGATACGCAGTATTTT. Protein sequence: CASSSLAGRGTDTQYF.

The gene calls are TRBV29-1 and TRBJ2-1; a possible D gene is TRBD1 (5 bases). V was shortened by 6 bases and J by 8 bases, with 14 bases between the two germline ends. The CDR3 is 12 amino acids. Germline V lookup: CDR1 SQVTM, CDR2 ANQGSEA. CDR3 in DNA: TGCAGCGTGGGAAGCAGGGTCGATGAGCAGTTCTTC. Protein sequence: CSVGSRVDEQFF.

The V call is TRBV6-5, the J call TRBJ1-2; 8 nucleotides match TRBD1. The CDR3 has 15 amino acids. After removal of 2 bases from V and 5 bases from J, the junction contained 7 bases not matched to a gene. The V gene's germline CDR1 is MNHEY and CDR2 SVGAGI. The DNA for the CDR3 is TGTGCCAGCAGTTACGCCGGGACAGGATTATATGGCTACACCTTC. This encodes CASSYAGTGLYGYTF.

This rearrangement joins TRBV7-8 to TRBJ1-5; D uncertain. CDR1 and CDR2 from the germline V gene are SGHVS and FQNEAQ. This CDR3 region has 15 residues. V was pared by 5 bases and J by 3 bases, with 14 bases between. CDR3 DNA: TGTGCCAGCAGCCCCATTGGAGGGATCAATCAGCCCCAGCATTTT. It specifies CASSPIGGINQPQHF.